This T cell receptor (beta chain) was documented in a study of shared clonotypes between healthy human individuals. Data came from immunoSEQ multiplex PCR; TCRdb stores just in-frame clones and leaves some out. The table has under 2.5 million clones, 85% to 95% seen once. With regard to this clone: This specimen includes other DNA sequences encoding the same CDR3.

The receptor was derived from a man aged 18 to 29 in good health. Some clones in this sample may be carry-over from other donors' samples. The sample was naive CD4+ T cells from PBMCs. Subset noted: CD45RA+ positively selected.

The CDR3 DNA reads as TGTGCCAGCAGTTTGAAATATGGCTACACCTTC. It specifies CASSLKYGYTF. The rearrangement links TRBV28 to TRBJ1-2; D not resolved. Germline assignment: CDR1 MDHEN and CDR2 SYDVKM. The V end lost 3 bases, the J end lost 5 bases, and 4 bases lay between the germline ends. The CDR3 has 11 residues.